This entry concerns a single T cell receptor (beta chain). The antigen remains undetermined. The data originate from a study of T cell responses to AZD1222 COVID-19 vaccine. Germline V gene data show CDR1 as SEHNR and CDR2 as FQNEAQ (reference sequence). The CDR3 spans 18 residues. Trimming took 5 bases from V and 0 from J; bases not matched to a gene: 13. Here immunoSEQ multiplex PCR was the method, and the copy in TCRdb shows in-frame clones only, minus some. The sample holds about 160,000 clones; 94% are singletons and the top ten take 0.95% to 1.5%. Findings of the study overall: Spike was spanned by vaccine-associated CD4 TCRs, with dominance at 160-218 and 743-854. Clonal diversity was possibly underestimated, and the donors were mostly white British, with more females. Recipients of two AZD1222 doses showed rising Spike-specific TCR breadth and depth.

The sequences come from peripheral blood, collected on day 0 of AZD1222 vaccination. The clonotype originates from an adult in good health. V and J are TRBV7-9 and TRBJ2-1, with TRBD2 identical over 7 bases. CDR3 sequence (DNA): TGTGCCAGCAGCCCTACTCGGTGGGAGGGCCTCTCCTACAATGAGCAGTTCTTC. This translates into CASSPTRWEGLSYNEQFF.